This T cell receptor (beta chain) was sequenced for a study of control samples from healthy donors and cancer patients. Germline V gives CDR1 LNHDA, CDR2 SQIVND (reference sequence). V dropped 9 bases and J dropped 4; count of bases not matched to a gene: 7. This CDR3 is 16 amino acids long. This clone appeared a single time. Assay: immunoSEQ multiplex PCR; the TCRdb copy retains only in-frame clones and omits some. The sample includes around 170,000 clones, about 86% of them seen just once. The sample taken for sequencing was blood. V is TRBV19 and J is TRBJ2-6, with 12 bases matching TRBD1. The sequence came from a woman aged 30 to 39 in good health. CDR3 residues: CASTGQGASGANVLTF. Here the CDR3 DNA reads TGTGCCAGCACGGGACAGGGGGCCTCAGGGGCCAACGTCCTGACTTTC.